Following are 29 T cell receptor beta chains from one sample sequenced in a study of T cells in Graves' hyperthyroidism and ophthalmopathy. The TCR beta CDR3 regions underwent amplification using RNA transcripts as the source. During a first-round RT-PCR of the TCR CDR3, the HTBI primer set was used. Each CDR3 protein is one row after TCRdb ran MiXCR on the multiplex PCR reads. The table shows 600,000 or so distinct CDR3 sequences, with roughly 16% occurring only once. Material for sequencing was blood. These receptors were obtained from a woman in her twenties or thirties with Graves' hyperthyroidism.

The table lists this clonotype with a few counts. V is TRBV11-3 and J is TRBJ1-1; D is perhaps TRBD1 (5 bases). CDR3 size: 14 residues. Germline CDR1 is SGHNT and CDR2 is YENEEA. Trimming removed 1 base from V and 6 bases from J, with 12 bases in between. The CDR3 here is CASSLVGGGPEAFF. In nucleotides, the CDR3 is TGTGCCAGCAGCTTAGTCGGGGGGGGTCCTGAAGCTTTCTTT. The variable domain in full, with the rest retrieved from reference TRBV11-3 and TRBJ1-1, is EAGVVQSPRYKIIEKKQPVAFWCNPISGHNTLYWYLQNLGQGPELLIRYENEEAVDDSQLPKDRFSAERLKGVDSTLKIQPAELGDSAVYLCASSLVGGGPEAFFGQGTRLTVV.

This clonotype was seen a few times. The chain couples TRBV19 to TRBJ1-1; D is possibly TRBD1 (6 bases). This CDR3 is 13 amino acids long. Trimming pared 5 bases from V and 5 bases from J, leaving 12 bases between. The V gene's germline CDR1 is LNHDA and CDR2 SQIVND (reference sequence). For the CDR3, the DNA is TGTGCCAGTAGTGGCAGGGGAGGGACTGAAGCTTTCTTT. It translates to CASSGRGGTEAFF.

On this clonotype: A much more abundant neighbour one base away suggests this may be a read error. In DNA, the CDR3 is TGCAGTGCGGCGTTATACAATGAGCAGTTCTTC. It specifies CSAALYNEQFF. The gene calls are TRBV20-1 and TRBJ2-1; D not certain. Trimming removed 6 bases from V and 4 bases from J, with 7 bases in between. The CDR3 is made up of 11 amino acids. The germline V gene encodes CDR1 DFQATT and CDR2 SNEGSKA (reference sequence).

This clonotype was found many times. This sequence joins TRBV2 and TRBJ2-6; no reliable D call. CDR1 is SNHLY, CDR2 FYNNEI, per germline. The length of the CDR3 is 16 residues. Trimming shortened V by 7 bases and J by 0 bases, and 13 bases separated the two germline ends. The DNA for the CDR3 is TGTGCCAGCACCTTCGACGGTATCTCTGGGGCCAACGTCCTGACTTTC. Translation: CASTFDGISGANVLTF.

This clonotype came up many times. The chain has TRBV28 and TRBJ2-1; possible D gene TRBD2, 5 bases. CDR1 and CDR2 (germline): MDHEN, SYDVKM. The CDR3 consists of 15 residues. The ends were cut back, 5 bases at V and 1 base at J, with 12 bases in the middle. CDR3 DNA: TGTGCCAGCAGTCCCCTGAGGGAGTCCTACAATGAGCAGTTCTTC. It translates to CASSPLRESYNEQFF.

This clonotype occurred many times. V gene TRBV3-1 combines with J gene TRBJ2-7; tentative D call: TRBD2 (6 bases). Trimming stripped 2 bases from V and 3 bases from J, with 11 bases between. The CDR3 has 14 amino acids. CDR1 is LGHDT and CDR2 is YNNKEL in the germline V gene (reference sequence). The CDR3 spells CASSQPSVSYEQYF. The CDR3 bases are TGTGCCAGCAGCCAACCTAGCGTGAGCTACGAGCAGTACTTC.

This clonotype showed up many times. In DNA form, the CDR3 reads TGTGCCAGCAGCTTAGAGGGACAGCGTGGCGAGACCCAGTACTTC. Encoded protein: CASSLEGQRGETQYF. The chain couples TRBV7-2 to TRBJ2-5; 7 nucleotides line up with TRBD1. Germline CDR1 and CDR2: SGHTA and FQGNSA. J gave up 5 bases and V 1 base, and 7 bases lay outside the gene matches. CDR3 size: 15 residues.

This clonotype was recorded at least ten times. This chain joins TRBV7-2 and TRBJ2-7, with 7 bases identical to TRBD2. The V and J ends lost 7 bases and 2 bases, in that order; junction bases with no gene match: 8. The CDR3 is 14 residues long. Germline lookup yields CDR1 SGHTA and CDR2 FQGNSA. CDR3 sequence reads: CASTRGGSTYEQYF. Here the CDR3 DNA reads TGTGCCAGCACCCGTGGCGGGAGCACCTACGAGCAGTACTTC.

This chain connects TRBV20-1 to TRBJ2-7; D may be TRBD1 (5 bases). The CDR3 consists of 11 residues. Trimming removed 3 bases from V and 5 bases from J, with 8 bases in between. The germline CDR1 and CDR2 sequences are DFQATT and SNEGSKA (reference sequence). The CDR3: CSASWGDEQYF. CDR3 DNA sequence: TGCAGTGCTAGTTGGGGCGACGAGCAGTACTTC.

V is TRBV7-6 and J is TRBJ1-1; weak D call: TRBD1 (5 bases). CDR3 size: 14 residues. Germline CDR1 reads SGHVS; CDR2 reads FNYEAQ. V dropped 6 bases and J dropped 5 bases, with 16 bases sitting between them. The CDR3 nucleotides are TGTGCCAGCAGTCGCGGGGGGGGGGGAACTGAAGCTTTCTTT. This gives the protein CASSRGGGGTEAFF.

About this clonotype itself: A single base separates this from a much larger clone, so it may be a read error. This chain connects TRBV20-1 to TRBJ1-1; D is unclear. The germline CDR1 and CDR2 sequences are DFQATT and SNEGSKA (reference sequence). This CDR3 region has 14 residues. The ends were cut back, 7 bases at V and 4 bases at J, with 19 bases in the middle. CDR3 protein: CSVRPDAKPTEAFF. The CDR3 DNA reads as TGCAGTGTTAGGCCGGACGCGAAGCCCACTGAAGCTTTCTTT.

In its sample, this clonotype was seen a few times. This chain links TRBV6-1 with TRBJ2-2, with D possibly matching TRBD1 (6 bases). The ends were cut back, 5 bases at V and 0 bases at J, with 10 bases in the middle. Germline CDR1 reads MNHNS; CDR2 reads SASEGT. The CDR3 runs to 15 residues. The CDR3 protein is CASSRQASNTGELFF. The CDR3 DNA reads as TGTGCCAGCAGTCGACAGGCCTCGAACACCGGGGAGCTGTTTTTT.

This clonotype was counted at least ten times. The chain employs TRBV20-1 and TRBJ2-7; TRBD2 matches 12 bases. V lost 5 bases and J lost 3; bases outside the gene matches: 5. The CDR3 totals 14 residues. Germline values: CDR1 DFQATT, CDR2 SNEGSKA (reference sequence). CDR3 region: CSAERLAGVYEQYF. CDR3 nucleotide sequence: TGCAGTGCTGAACGACTAGCGGGAGTCTACGAGCAGTACTTC.

The CDR3 coding sequence is TGTGCCACCAGCAGAGATGGAGCCCGAACCGGGGAGCTGTTTTTT. The encoded protein is CATSRDGARTGELFF. This chain uses TRBV15 with TRBJ2-2; D remains unclear. The CDR3 extends over 15 amino acids. Deletions cut 0 bases from V and 5 bases from J, with 10 bases between. Germline V gene lookup returns CDR1 LNHNV and CDR2 YYDKDF (reference sequence).

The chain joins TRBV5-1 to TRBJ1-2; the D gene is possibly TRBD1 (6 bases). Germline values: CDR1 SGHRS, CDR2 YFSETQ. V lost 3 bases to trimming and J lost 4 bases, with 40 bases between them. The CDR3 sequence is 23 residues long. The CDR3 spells CASSSPKGTGWGRSLKETYGYTF. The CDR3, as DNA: TGCGCCAGCAGCTCCCCCAAAGGAACAGGGTGGGGAAGGAGCTTGAAGGAGACCTATGGCTACACCTTC.

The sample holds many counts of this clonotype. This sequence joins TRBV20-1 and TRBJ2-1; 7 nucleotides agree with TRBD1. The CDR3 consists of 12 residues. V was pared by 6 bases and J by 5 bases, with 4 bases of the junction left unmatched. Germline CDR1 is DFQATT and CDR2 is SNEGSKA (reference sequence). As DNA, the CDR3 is TGCAGTGCCACCACAGGGGACAATGAGCAGTTCTTC. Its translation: CSATTGDNEQFF.

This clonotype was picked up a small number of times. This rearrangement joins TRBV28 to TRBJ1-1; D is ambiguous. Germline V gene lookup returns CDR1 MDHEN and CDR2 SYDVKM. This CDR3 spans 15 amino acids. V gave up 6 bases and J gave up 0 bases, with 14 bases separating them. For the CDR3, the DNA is TGTGCCAGCAGAGGGAGTAGTGGGGTGAACACTGAAGCTTTCTTT. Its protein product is CASRGSSGVNTEAFF. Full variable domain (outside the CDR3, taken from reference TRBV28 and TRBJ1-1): DVKVTQSSRYLVKRTGEKVFLECVQDMDHENMFWYRQDPGLGLRLIYFSYDVKMKEKGDIPEGYSVSREKKERFSLILESASTNQTSMYLCASRGSSGVNTEAFFGQGTRLTVV.

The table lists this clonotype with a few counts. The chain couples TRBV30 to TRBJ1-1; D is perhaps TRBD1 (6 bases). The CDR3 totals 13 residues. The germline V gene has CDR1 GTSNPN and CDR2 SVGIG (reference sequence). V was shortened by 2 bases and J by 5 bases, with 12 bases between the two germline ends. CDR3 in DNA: TGTGCCTGGAGTAAACAGGGAGGGACTGAAGCTTTCTTT. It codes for CAWSKQGGTEAFF.

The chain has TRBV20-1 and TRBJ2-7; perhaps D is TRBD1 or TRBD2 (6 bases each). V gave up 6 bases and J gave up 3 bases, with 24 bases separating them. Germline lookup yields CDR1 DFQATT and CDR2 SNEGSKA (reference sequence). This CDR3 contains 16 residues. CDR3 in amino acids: CSAGRPFSGGGYEQYF. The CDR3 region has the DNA TGCAGTGCAGGAAGGCCCTTCTCCGGAGGGGGCTACGAGCAGTACTTC.

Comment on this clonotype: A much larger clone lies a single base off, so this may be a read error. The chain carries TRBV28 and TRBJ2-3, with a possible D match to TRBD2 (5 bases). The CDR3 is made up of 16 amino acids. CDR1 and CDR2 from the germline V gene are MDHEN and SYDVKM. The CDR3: CASSFPDLASTVTQYF. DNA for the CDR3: TGTGCCAGCAGTTTCCCGGACCTTGCTAGCACAGTTACGCAGTATTTT.

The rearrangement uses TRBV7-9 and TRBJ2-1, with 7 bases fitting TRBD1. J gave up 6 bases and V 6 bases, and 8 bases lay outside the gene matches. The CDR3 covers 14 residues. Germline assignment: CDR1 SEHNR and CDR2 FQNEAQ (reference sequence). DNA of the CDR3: TGTGCCAGCAGTTGGACAGGCCCGGGCAATGAGCAGTTCTTC. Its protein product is CASSWTGPGNEQFF. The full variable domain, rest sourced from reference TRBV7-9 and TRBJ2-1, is DTGVSQNPRHKITKRGQNVTFRCDPISEHNRLYWYRQTLGQGPEFLTYFQNEAQLEKSRLLSDRFSAERPKGSFSTLEIQRTEQGDSAMYLCASSWTGPGNEQFFGPGTRLTVL.

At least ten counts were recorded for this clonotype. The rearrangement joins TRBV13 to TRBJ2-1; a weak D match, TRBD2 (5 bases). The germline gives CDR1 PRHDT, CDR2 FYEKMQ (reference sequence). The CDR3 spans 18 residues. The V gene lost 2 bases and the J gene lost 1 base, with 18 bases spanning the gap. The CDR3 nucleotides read TGTGCCAGCAGCTTACGAGTCGGTGGGAGAGGGTCCTACAATGAGCAGTTCTTC. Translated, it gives CASSLRVGGRGSYNEQFF. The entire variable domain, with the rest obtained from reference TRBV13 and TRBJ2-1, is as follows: AAGVIQSPRHLIKEKRETATLKCYPIPRHDTVYWYQQGPGQDPQFLISFYEKMQSDKGSIPDRFSAQQFSDYHSELNMSSLELGDSALYFCASSLRVGGRGSYNEQFFGPGTRLTVL.

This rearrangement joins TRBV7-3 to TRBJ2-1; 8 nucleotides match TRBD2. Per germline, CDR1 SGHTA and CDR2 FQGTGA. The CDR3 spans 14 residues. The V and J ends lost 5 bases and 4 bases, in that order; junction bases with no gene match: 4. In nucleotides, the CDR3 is TGTGCCAGCAGCGAGACTAGCGCATACAATGAGCAGTTCTTC. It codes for CASSETSAYNEQFF. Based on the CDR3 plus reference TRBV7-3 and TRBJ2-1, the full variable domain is GAGVSQTPSNKVTEKGKYVELRCDPISGHTALYWYRQSLGQGPEFLIYFQGTGAADDSGLPNDRFFAVRPEGSVSTLKIQRTERGDSAVYLCASSETSAYNEQFFGPGTRLTVL.

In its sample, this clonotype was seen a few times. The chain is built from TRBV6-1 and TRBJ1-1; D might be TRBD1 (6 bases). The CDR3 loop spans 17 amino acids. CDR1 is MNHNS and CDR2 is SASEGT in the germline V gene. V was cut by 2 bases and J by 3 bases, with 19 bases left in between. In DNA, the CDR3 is TGTGCCAGCAGTGAACGTAGGGGGTCAGGGTCCCACACTGAAGCTTTCTTT. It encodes CASSERRGSGSHTEAFF.

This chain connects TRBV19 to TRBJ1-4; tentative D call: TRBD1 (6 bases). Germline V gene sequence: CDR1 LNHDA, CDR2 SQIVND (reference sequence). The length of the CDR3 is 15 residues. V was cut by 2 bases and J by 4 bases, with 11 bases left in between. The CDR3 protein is CASSINAGDNEKLFF. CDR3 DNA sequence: TGTGCCAGTAGTATAAACGCAGGGGATAATGAAAAACTGTTTTTT.

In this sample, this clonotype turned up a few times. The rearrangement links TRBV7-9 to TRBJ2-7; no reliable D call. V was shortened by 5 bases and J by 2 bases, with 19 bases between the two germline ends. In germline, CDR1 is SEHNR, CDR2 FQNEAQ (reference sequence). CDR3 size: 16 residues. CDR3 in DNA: TGTGCCAGCAGCCGGAGAGGTGGCCAGGCGACCTACGAGCAGTACTTC. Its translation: CASSRRGGQATYEQYF.

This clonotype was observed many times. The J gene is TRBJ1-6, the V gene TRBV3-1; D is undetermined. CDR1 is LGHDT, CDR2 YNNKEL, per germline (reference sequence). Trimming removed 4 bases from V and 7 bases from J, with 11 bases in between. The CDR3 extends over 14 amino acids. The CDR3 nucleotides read TGTGCCAGCAGCCTCGGACCCCTCAATTCACCCCTCCACTTT. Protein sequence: CASSLGPLNSPLHF. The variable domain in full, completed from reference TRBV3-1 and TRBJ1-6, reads DTAVSQTPKYLVTQMGNDKSIKCEQNLGHDTMYWYKQDSKKFLKIMFSYNNKELIINETVPNRFSPKSPDKAHLNLHINSLELGDSAVYFCASSLGPLNSPLHFGNGTRLTVT.

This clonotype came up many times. The CDR3 spells CASSSFDSSEQYF. The DNA of the CDR3 is TGTGCCAGCAGCTCCTTTGATAGTTCTGAGCAGTACTTC. This chain links TRBV7-9 with TRBJ2-7; D gene uncertain. Germline CDR1 reads SEHNR; CDR2 reads FQNEAQ (reference sequence). The CDR3 runs 13 residues. The germline V and J ends were trimmed by 4 bases and 7 bases, with 14 bases remaining between them.

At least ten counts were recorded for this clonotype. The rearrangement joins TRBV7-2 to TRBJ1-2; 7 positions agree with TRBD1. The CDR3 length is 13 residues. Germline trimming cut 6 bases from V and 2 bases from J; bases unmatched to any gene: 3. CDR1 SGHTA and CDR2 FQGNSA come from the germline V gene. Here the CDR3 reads CASSRDRNYGYTF. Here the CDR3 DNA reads TGTGCCAGCAGTCGGGACAGAAACTATGGCTACACCTTC.